This is a list of T cell receptor beta chains from one sample in a study of T-cell reconstitution after alpha-beta-depleted transplantation in children. TCRdb re-derived calls from the PCR reads in MiXCR, one entry per CDR3 protein. This sample has 350,000 to 400,000 distinct CDR3 sequences; roughly 14% occur once, and the top ten carry roughly 4.5%. The input for sequencing was PBMCs, taken from the stem cell graft. The receptors originated from a human donor who donated a stem cell graft to a child with Fanconi anemia. Each CDR3 is given with its conserved first and last residue. D genes are given only for firm matches. Where a row states a size, it is once, few, many or the class of an expanded clone; other rows omit it.

abundance	v_gene	j_gene	d_gene	CDR3nt	CDR3aa
many	TRBV7-2	TRBJ2-1	-	TGTGCCAGCAGCTTAGTGGTTGCGGGGTCGAAGTTCTTC	CASSLVVAGSKFF
few	TRBV27	TRBJ1-2	-	TGTGCCAGCAGTTCCCAATCGGACGGCTATGGCTACACCTTC	CASSSQSDGYGYTF
-	TRBV4-2	TRBJ1-4	TRBD1	TGTGCCAGCAGCCAATCTCCTACAGGGGAGGGACGCGAAAAACTGTTTTTT	CASSQSPTGEGREKLFF
few	TRBV27	TRBJ1-1	-	TGTGCCAGCAGTTCCCTCCCACAGAGAGATGAAGCTTTCTTT	CASSSLPQRDEAFF
many	TRBV3-1	TRBJ1-2	-	TGTGCCAGCAGCCCCCGGGACGTCCCTAATGGCTACACCTTC	CASSPRDVPNGYTF
-	TRBV18	TRBJ2-1	TRBD2	TGTGCCAGCTTATTACTAGCGGGGAATTACAATGAGCAGTTCTTC	CASLLLAGNYNEQFF
-	TRBV25-1	TRBJ1-4	-	TGTGCCAGCAGTGAGTACAGGGTGGATGAAAAACTGTTTTTT	CASSEYRVDEKLFF
few	TRBV25-1	TRBJ1-1	-	TGTGCCAGCAGTGATGAGAGGAGGGGGAACACTGAAGCTTTCTTT	CASSDERRGNTEAFF
many	TRBV20-1	TRBJ1-5	TRBD1	TGCAGTGCTGGGGGGACAGGACGCCAGCCCCAGCATTTT	CSAGGTGRQPQHF
few	TRBV7-2	TRBJ2-7	TRBD1	TGTGCCAGCAGCTTATCTGGGACAGTGACCTACGAGCAGTACTTC	CASSLSGTVTYEQYF
few	TRBV19	TRBJ1-5	-	TGTGCCAGTAGTCGGCCCTGGGAGCCCCAGCATTTT	CASSRPWEPQHF
few	TRBV5-5	TRBJ2-5	TRBD1	TGTGCCAGCAGCCTAACCTTACAGGGGGCGGAAAAGACCCAGTACTTC	CASSLTLQGAEKTQYF
few	TRBV15	TRBJ1-2	-	TGTGCCACCAGCAGAGAAAGGGCCCAGGGTAACTATGGCTACACCTTC	CATSRERAQGNYGYTF
few	TRBV7-2	TRBJ2-5	TRBD2	TGTGCCAGCAGCCCTCCGGGGCGCGGGGGGCTCCAAGAGACCCAGTACTTC	CASSPPGRGGLQETQYF
many	TRBV7-2	TRBJ1-2	-	TGTGCCAGCAGCCCCTCCCCGGATGGGGCGGGCTATGGCTACACCTTC	CASSPSPDGAGYGYTF
-	TRBV11-1	TRBJ1-3	-	TGTGCCAGCAGCTCGCAACAGGGAAACACCATATATTTT	CASSSQQGNTIYF
few	TRBV4-3	TRBJ2-3	-	TGCGCCAGCAGCCAAGAGGGCTTCACAGATACGCAGTATTTT	CASSQEGFTDTQYF
few	TRBV9	TRBJ2-1	TRBD2	TGTGCCAGCAGCGTGGGATTAGCGGGGGCGAGGGGGCAGTTCTTC	CASSVGLAGARGQFF
many	TRBV12-3/TRBV12-4	TRBJ2-7	-	TGTGCCAGCAGTTTGAACCCCCAGGGCAAAAGTTTCTTC	CASSLNPQGKSFF
-	TRBV5-1	TRBJ1-5	TRBD1	TGCGCCAGCAGCCCAGGACAGGGGACTAGCAATCAGCCCCAGCATTTT	CASSPGQGTSNQPQHF
many	TRBV18	TRBJ1-1	-	TGTGCCAGCTCAACTAACAGGGCTGCTGAAGCTTTCTTT	CASSTNRAAEAFF
-	TRBV5-1	TRBJ1-1	-	TGCGCCAGCAGCTTACAGGGAGGGAGCTCTGAAGCTTTCTTT	CASSLQGGSSEAFF
-	TRBV19	TRBJ1-5	-	TGTGCCAGTAGTATAGGAAGCCATCAGCCCCAGCATTTT	CASSIGSHQPQHF
few	TRBV12-3/TRBV12-4	TRBJ1-1	-	TGTGCCAGCAGTTTAAGTCGCGGGGGAGGAAAGCCACTGGGGCCCCGGAACACTGAAGCTTTCTTT	CASSLSRGGGKPLGPRNTEAFF